A selection of T cell receptor beta chains follows, all from one sample in a study of T cell responses to AZD1222 COVID-19 vaccine. The assay was immunoSEQ multiplex PCR, and TCRdb's table has in-frame clones only and misses some. The sample lists about 140,000 clones, 85% to 95% seen once, with approximately 3% in the top ten. The source was peripheral blood, collected on day 0 of AZD1222 vaccination. The receptor set was obtained from an adult in good health. CDR3s include the opening cysteine and the closing phenylalanine or tryptophan. Each record gives: D gene, J gene, V gene, clone size, CDR3 protein, CDR3 DNA. A D gene is named only where the DNA matches it firmly. Clone size is shown for a subset of rows, as once, few, many or a class of expanded clone.

- TRBJ1-2 TRBV7-2 - CASSFRVAYGYTF TGTGCCAGCAGCTTCAGGGTTGCCTATGGCTACACCTTC
TRBD2 TRBJ2-3 TRBV6-6 - CASSRWTSGTSTDTQYF TGTGCCAGCAGTCGCTGGACTAGCGGAACTAGCACAGATACGCAGTATTTT
- TRBJ1-4 TRBV7-9 once CASSLEWGEKLFF TGTGCCAGCAGCTTAGAATGGGGAGAAAAACTGTTTTTT
TRBD2 TRBJ2-2 TRBV19 - CASSPPGGLAGVFRGELFF TGTGCCAGTAGCCCCCCCGGCGGACTAGCGGGAGTCTTTCGCGGGGAGCTGTTTTTT
- TRBJ2-7 TRBV7-9 many CASSEQGTSYEQYF TGTGCCAGCAGCGAACAGGGTACCTCCTACGAGCAGTACTTC
- TRBJ1-3 TRBV28 - CASSLWRSSGNTIYF TGTGCCAGCAGTTTATGGAGGAGCTCTGGAAACACCATATATTTT
TRBD1 TRBJ1-4 TRBV18 once CASSPQGGANEKLFF TGTGCCAGCTCTCCACAGGGGGGAGCTAATGAAAAACTGTTTTTT
- TRBJ2-2 TRBV18 - CASSPLGANTGELFF TGTGCCAGCTCACCCCTCGGTGCGAACACCGGGGAGCTGTTTTTT
- TRBJ1-2 TRBV28 - CASKTLQSLYGYTF TGTGCCAGCAAGACGTTGCAGAGCCTTTATGGCTACACCTTC
- TRBJ1-5 TRBV18 once CASSPRAENQPQHF TGTGCCAGCTCACCACGGGCAGAGAATCAGCCCCAGCATTTT
- TRBJ1-5 TRBV5-8 - CASSYGTNFHQPQHF TGTGCCAGCAGCTACGGGACAAATTTCCATCAGCCCCAGCATTTT
- TRBJ1-2 TRBV7-8 - CASSLDLGGARYYGYTF TGTGCCAGCAGCTTAGATTTGGGGGGGGCGCGATACTATGGCTACACCTTC
- TRBJ2-7 TRBV28 - CASSLSTDGEQYF TGTGCCAGCAGTTTATCCACAGACGGCGAGCAGTACTTC
- TRBJ1-4 TRBV6-5 few CASRLRGVNEKLFF TGTGCCAGCAGACTCAGAGGGGTAAATGAAAAACTGTTTTTT
- TRBJ1-6 TRBV11-2 - CASSLVGGSGQNSPLHF TGTGCCAGCAGCTTAGTGGGGGGCTCAGGGCAGAATTCACCCCTCCACTTT
- TRBJ2-1 TRBV28 once CASSPSLLARGTGEQFF TGTGCCAGCAGCCCGAGCTTACTAGCCCGGGGGACGGGTGAGCAGTTCTTC
- TRBJ1-1 TRBV9 - CASSLGPRTEAFF TGTGCCAGCAGCCTCGGTCCACGGACTGAAGCTTTCTTT
- TRBJ2-2 TRBV10-3 - CAISSDVGGELFF TGTGCCATCAGTTCGGACGTCGGCGGGGAGCTGTTTTTT
- TRBJ1-3 TRBV5-1 - CASSSDSHSGNTIYF TGCGCCAGCTCCTCCGACAGCCACTCTGGAAACACCATATATTTT
- TRBJ2-4 TRBV11-3 - CASTWGTKNIQYF TGTGCCAGCACCTGGGGGACCAAAAACATTCAGTACTTC